The present T cell receptor beta chain was sequenced within a study of blood T cell repertoires in COVID-19. Germline CDR1 is SQVTM and CDR2 is ANQGSEA. Trimming removed 5 bases from V and 3 bases from J; junction bases left unmatched: 7. The CDR3 contains 15 residues. Clones were read by immunoSEQ multiplex PCR, and TCRdb kept only the in-frame ones, dropping some. This sample has 200,000 to 250,000 clones; 86% occur once, and the top ten carry over 2%. The rearrangement joins TRBV29-1 to TRBJ2-2; 9 positions agree with TRBD1. The receptor was isolated from a woman in her 50s who had recovered from COVID-19. Sequenced: PBMCs or T cells enriched from blood (not recorded which). CDR3 sequence: CSVQIWDRDTGELFF. In DNA, the CDR3 is TGCAGCGTTCAAATCTGGGACAGGGACACCGGGGAGCTGTTTTTT.